The next 18 T cell receptor beta chains were all read from a single sample in a study of T cell clusters in autoimmune cytopenias. Multiplex touch-down PCR amplified TRB using TRB-A and TRB-B pools in one tube. TCRdb reprocessed the multiplex PCR reads and reports one entry per CDR3 protein, with no DNA. The sample has approximately 16,000 distinct CDR3 sequences. Each sample's input was around 250 ng genomic DNA, 35,000 to 40,000 genome equivalents. The sequenced material came from peripheral blood. These receptor sequences come from a human donor with an autoimmune cytopenia or autoimmune hepatitis (not recorded which).

J is TRBJ1-6 and V is TRBV30. Per the germline V gene, CDR1 is GTSNPN and CDR2 is SVGIG (reference sequence). The CDR3 runs 13 residues. The CDR3 loop is CAWSVQENSPLHF. The whole variable domain, remainder taken from reference TRBV30 and TRBJ1-6, is SQTIHQWPATLVQPVGSPLSLECTVEGTSNPNLYWYRQAAGRGLQLLFYSVGIGQISSEVPQNLSASRPQDRQFILSSKKLLLSDSGFYLCAWSVQENSPLHFGNGTRLTVT.

The chain has TRBV6-2 or TRBV6-3 and TRBJ2-7; TCRdb outputs TRBD1, but without DNA this stays unchecked. This CDR3 is 13 amino acids long. Germline loops: CDR1 MNHEY, CDR2 SVGEGT. CDR3 residues: CASRSRAWGEQYF.

J is TRBJ1-4 and V is TRBV30; TCRdb reports TRBD1, a call that lacks DNA to check it against. The CDR3 consists of 13 residues. Germline CDR1 reads GTSNPN; CDR2 reads SVGIG (reference sequence). CDR3 loop: CACLTGSNEKLFF.

The chain employs TRBV12-3 or TRBV12-4 and TRBJ2-1; the TCRdb call, TRBD2, lacks DNA for checking. The CDR3 spans 15 residues. CDR3 residues: CASTLLAGEYNEQFF.

This chain connects TRBV12-3 or TRBV12-4 to TRBJ1-4; there is no DNA to check the TCRdb D call of TRBD1. CDR3 size: 13 residues. Here the CDR3 reads CASSLAGVEKLFF.

This chain joins TRBV6-2 or TRBV6-3 and TRBJ2-5; TCRdb calls TRBD2, which cannot be checked without DNA. In germline, CDR1 is MNHEY, CDR2 SVGEGT. The length of the CDR3 is 16 residues. The CDR3 spells CASSYSGLAAQETQYF.

The J gene is TRBJ1-1, the V gene TRBV19. Germline V gives CDR1 LNHDA, CDR2 SQIVND (reference sequence). CDR3 length: 13 residues. The CDR3 loop is CASSIGTNTEAFF.

V usage is TRBV18 and J usage is TRBJ1-1; TCRdb picks TRBD1, but there is no DNA to check that call. The CDR3 sequence is 14 residues long. The germline V gene encodes CDR1 KGHSH and CDR2 LQKENI. This CDR3 reads CASSPDLGDTEAFF.

The chain links TRBV30 to TRBJ1-1; TCRdb's D call, TRBD1, is unchecked because there is no DNA. CDR1 is GTSNPN, CDR2 SVGIG, per germline (reference sequence). The CDR3 covers 14 residues. The CDR3 spells CAWFPDTSNTEAFF.

The rearrangement joins TRBV5-6 to TRBJ2-3; TCRdb's assignment of TRBD2 cannot be checked, as there is no DNA. This CDR3 region has 16 residues. Germline V gives CDR1 SGHDT, CDR2 YYEEEE. The CDR3 here is CASSFGLAGGTDTQYF.

This sequence joins TRBV15 and TRBJ2-3; no DNA is available, so the TRBD2 call from TCRdb remains unchecked. CDR1 and CDR2 from the germline V gene are LNHNV and YYDKDF (reference sequence). The CDR3 covers 14 residues. This CDR3 is CATSKIIASDTQYF.

CDR3 in amino acids: CASSQGNEQFF. The J gene is TRBJ2-1, the V gene TRBV4-2. Germline V gene sequence: CDR1 LGHNA, CDR2 YNFKEQ. This CDR3 is 11 amino acids long.

The chain employs TRBV27 and TRBJ1-1; the D gene TCRdb calls, TRBD1, cannot be checked with no DNA. This CDR3 spans 13 amino acids. Germline CDR1 and CDR2: MNHEY and SMNVEV (reference sequence). This CDR3 reads CASSPGFFGGAFF.

The genes are TRBV12-3 or TRBV12-4 and TRBJ1-1; the TRBD1 assignment by TCRdb is unverifiable without DNA. The CDR3 consists of 13 residues. CDR3 sequence reads: CASRGQAKIEAFF.

This clonotype registers medium-sized by frequency. The V and J genes are TRBV12-3 or TRBV12-4 and TRBJ1-2; TCRdb outputs TRBD1, but without DNA this stays unchecked. The CDR3 spans 13 residues. This CDR3 is CASTLGGQEGYTF.

The V gene is TRBV27, the J gene TRBJ1-5; TCRdb picks TRBD1, but there is no DNA to check that call. This CDR3 region has 13 residues. CDR1 and CDR2 (germline): MNHEY, SMNVEV (reference sequence). The CDR3 loop is CASSLSGVQPQHF.

The chain has TRBV5-1 and TRBJ2-3; lacking DNA, the TRBD1 call made by TCRdb goes unchecked. The CDR3 has 15 residues. CDR1 and CDR2 from the germline V gene are SGHRS and YFSETQ. The CDR3 reads CASSLRQGARDTQYF.

The gene calls are TRBV5-1 and TRBJ1-2; TCRdb's D gene call, TRBD1, goes unchecked for lack of DNA. Germline CDR1 reads SGHRS; CDR2 reads YFSETQ. This CDR3 has 13 amino acids. CDR3 sequence reads: CASNDGRNYGYTF.